This T cell receptor beta chain was recorded in a study of neurological immune-mediated disorders. Whole-study findings and limits: Multiple sclerosis, the disease with the least TCR clonal expansion, fell below healthy controls, whereas HTLV-1-associated myelopathy showed the most.

Time point reported: technical triplicate 2. There were 1 million CD4+ or CD8+ T cells used in the sorted libraries. This clonotype was observed at least ten times. Its matching antigen is unknown. Trimming took 3 bases from V and 1 from J; bases not matched to a gene: 8. This CDR3 contains 17 residues. The germline V gene has CDR1 KGHDR and CDR2 SFDVKD. Synthesis of cDNA used 5'RACE (with 10-nucleotide random UMIs). MiXCR, run by TCRdb on the 5' RACE reads, gives a single entry per CDR3 protein. The table records about 31,000 distinct CDR3 sequences, roughly 15% of them present only once. The material sequenced was CD4+ T cells from blood. This sequence joins TRBV24-1 and TRBJ2-3; 8 bases agree with TRBD1. The clonotype originates from a female donor with HTLV-1-associated myelopathy (HAM/TSP). In DNA, the CDR3 is TGTGCCACCAGTGATCCAGCAGACAGGGGTGGCACAGATACGCAGTATTTT. Amino acid sequence: CATSDPADRGGTDTQYF.